This TCR beta chain comes out of a study of monozygotic twins with cystic fibrosis (dated by TCRdb to 2020 to 2023). Regarding the complete study: About 3 micrograms of fragmented DNA went through around 15 PCR cycles to produce barcoded libraries. TCR beta repertoires were compared within and between 16 monozygotic twin pairs with cystic fibrosis so that genetic influence on V and J gene usage could be assessed. Made up mostly of children and adolescents, the cohort included ten female and six male twin pairs ranging in age from about 2.0 to 36.4 years, with a median of around 9 years. Twins were ranked among 850 to 1,100 cohort participants for weight-for-height and FEVPerc (FEV1 disease centile) on the day of blood sampling. Data for three of the twin pairs had previously been reported in another context. The study at large found these results: Nucleotide-identical clonotype sharing was significantly higher within monozygotic CF twin pairs than between unrelated CF individuals (P = 0.000026, Mann-Whitney). Simpson clonality was generally low (median about 0.009), suggesting a naive-dominated repertoire, with higher clonality in the most severely affected patients. Only a small cohort was studied, and no association of shared CDR3 numbers with age, concordance or disease severity was found. V gene usage was most similar to the co-twin in 13 of 16 pairs, and J usage was most similar to the co-twin in 8 of 16 pairs, which suggests genetic constraints.

The twin pairs came from the European Cystic Fibrosis Twin and Sibling Study Cohort, a cohort that recruited patients from 158 CF clinics across 14 European countries. Zygosity and CFTR genotype were verified in-house, and zygosity was tested by multiplex PCR of nine short tandem repeat loci. Peripheral blood was sampled from each twin, and clinical parameters were recorded on the day of blood sampling. Phenol/chloroform extraction was used to isolate genomic DNA from peripheral blood cells, and the DNA was then kept in TE buffer at 4 degrees C. The CDR3, from cysteine to phenylalanine, totals 15 residues. Of all the DNA, just the CDR3 is kept, 45 bases in frame from base 1. Reading the germline V gene (reference sequence) gives CDR1 LNHDA and CDR2 SQIVND. Compared with germline, V lacks 5 bases and J lacks 6 bases; bases without a gene match: 6. Following the manufacturer's instructions, TCR beta CDR3 regions were amplified by multiplex PCR with the immunoSEQ immune profiling system. Sequencing was performed on an Illumina NextSeq system. As for how the authors treated the data: Sequence data were processed on the immunoSEQ Analyzer platform, and clonality was computed as the square root of Simpson's index of productive rearrangements. Jensen-Shannon distance served as the measure of similarity in V and J usage, while OLGA was used to compute CDR3 generation probabilities. Shared CDR3 sequences were searched against the immuneACCESS database (August 2020) and VDJdb (December 2020). TCRdb carries this immuneACCESS record with in-frame sequences only. Its versions omit some clonotypes, under half of them owing to an unresolved V gene in the studies checked, with the rest unexplained. V, J and clone size derive from that table, while D and trimming were established from the DNA sequence. The sample table contains approximately 13,000 clones; only one count was recorded for over 80% of them. 9.3% of the sample lies in the top ten.

Notes on this clone: No antigen is known for it. No base quality values were provided; no much bigger clone lies one nucleotide off.

The sample taken for sequencing was blood. The rearrangement joined TRBV19 to TRBJ2-4, and 11 bases in between align with TRBD2. This receptor was identified in a girl between 2 and 10 years old with cystic fibrosis. At the DNA level, the sequence is TGTGCCAGTAGTCCCCGGGGACTAGCGGCAAACATTCAGTACTTC. Its translation is CASSPRGLAANIQYF. Extended through the reference TRBV19 and TRBJ2-4 proteins, this CDR3 yields the full variable domain: DGGITQSPKYLFRKEGQNVTLSCEQNLNHDAMYWYRQDPGQGLRLIYYSQIVNDFQKGDIAEGYSVSREKKESFPLTVTSAQKNPTAFYLCASSPRGLAANIQYFGAGTRLSVL.